This T cell receptor beta chain was observed in a study of blood T cell repertoires in COVID-19. Study-level background: Whether acute or convalescent, the COVID-19 samples came from the United States, Italy and Spain. The cDNA or gDNA used as material had been derived from T cells, B-cell-depleted T cells, or PBMCs.

Authors' data handling: Reference gene primer amplification gave nucleated cell count estimates. Measured with immunoSEQ multiplex PCR; TCRdb has only the in-frame clones, and not every one. The V and J calls and the clone size are those of that table, but D and trimming were determined from the DNA. The repertoire holds some 150,000 clones, approximately 88% seen once, with approximately 0.95% in the top ten. With 0 bases clipped from V and 5 bases from J, the junction kept 4 bases outside the gene matches. The CDR3 spans 14 residues. Germline V gene sequence: CDR1 SGHTA, CDR2 FQGNSA. The TCR sequence derives from a woman between 45 and 60 years old with acute or convalescent COVID-19. The material sequenced was peripheral blood. The V and J genes are TRBV7-2 and TRBJ2-7; 7 bases line up with TRBD1. This CDR3 reads CASSLAGGQNEQYF. The CDR3 DNA sequence: TGTGCCAGCAGCTTAGCAGGGGGCCAGAACGAGCAGTACTTC.